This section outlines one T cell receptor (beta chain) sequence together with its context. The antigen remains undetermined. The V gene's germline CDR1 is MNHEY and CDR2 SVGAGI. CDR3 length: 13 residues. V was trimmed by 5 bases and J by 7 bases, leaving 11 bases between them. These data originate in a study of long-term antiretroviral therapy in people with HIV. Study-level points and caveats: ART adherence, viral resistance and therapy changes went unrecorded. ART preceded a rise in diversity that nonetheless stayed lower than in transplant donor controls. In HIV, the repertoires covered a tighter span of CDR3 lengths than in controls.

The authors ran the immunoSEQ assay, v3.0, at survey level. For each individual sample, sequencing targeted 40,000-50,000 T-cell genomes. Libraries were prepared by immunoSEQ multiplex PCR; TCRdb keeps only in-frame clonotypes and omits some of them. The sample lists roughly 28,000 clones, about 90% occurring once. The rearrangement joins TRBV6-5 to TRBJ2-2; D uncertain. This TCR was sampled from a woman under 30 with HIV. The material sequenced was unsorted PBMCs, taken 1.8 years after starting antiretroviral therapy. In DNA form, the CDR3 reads TGTGCCAGCAGTGTCACTCGGGTCGGGGAGCTGTTTTTT. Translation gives CASSVTRVGELFF.